This T cell receptor (beta chain) was sequenced in a study of blood T cell repertoires in COVID-19. Study information: COVID-19 samples from acute and convalescent phases originated in the United States, Italy and Spain.

CDR3 length: 15 residues. In germline, CDR1 is MNHEY, CDR2 SVGAGI. The trim removed 6 bases at V and 4 bases at J, leaving 7 bases unmatched. In the source study's methods: It was from reference gene primer amplification that nucleated cell counts were estimated. Sequencing was performed with immunoSEQ multiplex PCR; in TCRdb, only in-frame clones are kept and a portion is missing. The DNA gave D and trimming, while V, J and clone size come from that table. Among some 190,000 clones listed, roughly 88% were seen once. The chain combines TRBV6-5 with TRBJ2-2, with 8 bases fitting TRBD1. The sample taken for sequencing was peripheral blood. The source of this sequence is a man in his sixties with acute or convalescent COVID-19. CDR3 sequence (DNA): TGTGCCAGCAGACTGACAGGGGCCCTCACCGGGGAGCTGTTTTTT. Encoded protein: CASRLTGALTGELFF.